These 28 T cell receptor beta chains were sequenced from one sample in a study of blood T cells in healthy people across ages. A J-beta primer mix and a sample-barcoded 5' primer were used in a second PCR of about 6 to 12 cycles. MiXCR was run by TCRdb on the 5' RACE reads, yielding one entry per CDR3 protein. The profile shows hundreds of thousands of distinct CDR3 sequences, 20% to 25% of them singletons. Sequenced: blood. Receptors originate from a man aged 65 to 79 in good health.

This rearrangement joins TRBV7-9 to TRBJ2-2, with D perhaps matching TRBD2 (5 bases). CDR1 SEHNR and CDR2 FQNEAQ come from the germline V gene (reference sequence). The CDR3 totals 14 residues. With 5 bases removed from V and 5 bases from J, the gap between germline ends came to 12 bases. This CDR3 reads CASSENWRTGELFF. As DNA, the CDR3 is TGTGCCAGCAGCGAAAATTGGAGGACCGGGGAGCTGTTTTTT.

The chain uses TRBV5-6 and TRBJ2-7; 7 positions match TRBD2. V shed 4 bases, J shed 3 bases, and the junction held 13 bases outside the gene matches. This CDR3 has 16 residues. Germline V gene lookup returns CDR1 SGHDT and CDR2 YYEEEE. CDR3 in amino acids: CASSPEGGRFYYEQYF. CDR3 nucleotides: TGTGCCAGCAGCCCTGAAGGCGGGAGATTTTACTACGAGCAGTACTTC.

The chain carries TRBV7-2 and TRBJ2-2; the D is unclear. This CDR3 region has 15 residues. Trimming cost V 6 bases and J 0 bases, with 11 bases left between them. CDR1 and CDR2 from the germline V gene are SGHTA and FQGNSA. CDR3 residues: CASSTYNANTGELFF. For the CDR3, the DNA is TGTGCCAGCAGTACCTACAACGCGAACACCGGGGAGCTGTTTTTT.

Comments on this clonotype: A clone one base away is much larger, so this may be a read error. The rearrangement uses TRBV20-1 and TRBJ2-3, with 11 positions matching TRBD2. The CDR3 spans 15 residues. CDR1 is DFQATT, CDR2 SNEGSKA, per germline (reference sequence). This CDR3 is CSVTGLAASIDTQYF. As DNA, the CDR3 is TGCAGTGTAACGGGACTAGCGGCTAGCATAGATACGCAGTATTTT.

This clonotype was seen a few times. This rearrangement joins TRBV20-1 to TRBJ2-1, with 9 nucleotides matching TRBD2. V lost 6 bases and J lost 5; bases outside the gene matches: 11. The CDR3 loop spans 15 amino acids. In germline, CDR1 is DFQATT, CDR2 SNEGSKA (reference sequence). The CDR3 bases are TGCAGTGCGCCTAATGTAGCGGGAGCCAACAATGAGCAGTTCTTC. This gives the protein CSAPNVAGANNEQFF.

This clonotype was seen repeatedly, ten times or more. V gene TRBV10-2 combines with J gene TRBJ2-7; D is possibly TRBD2 (6 bases). V was cut by 4 bases and J by 6 bases, with 16 bases left in between. Germline V lookup: CDR1 WSHSY, CDR2 SAAADI. There are 14 residues in the CDR3. CDR3 sequence (DNA): TGCGCCAGCAGTGGAGTGTCGGGAGTCGCCGAGCAGTACTTC. It encodes CASSGVSGVAEQYF.

The V and J genes are TRBV6-5 and TRBJ2-5; 7 positions agree with TRBD1. This CDR3 contains 15 residues. The V and J ends lost 1 base and 4 bases, in that order; junction bases with no gene match: 6. Looked up from germline, CDR1 is MNHEY and CDR2 is SVGAGI. DNA for the CDR3: TGTGCCAGCAGTTACTTGTCAGGGGGTAGAGAGACCCAGTACTTC. Its translation: CASSYLSGGRETQYF.

The chain combines TRBV2 with TRBJ2-1; 10 bases align to TRBD2. Germline CDR1 is SNHLY and CDR2 is FYNNEI. The CDR3 extends over 14 amino acids. J was trimmed by 10 bases and V by 9 bases; bases with no gene match: 12. CDR3 sequence reads: CASRAGGPSYEQFF. CDR3 sequence (DNA): TGTGCCAGTCGAGCGGGAGGGCCTTCCTACGAGCAGTTCTTC.

The table lists this clonotype with many counts. In nucleotides, the CDR3 is TGCGCCAGCAGCCAATTTTGGATGCAAGGCGGCCAAGAGACCCAGTACTTC. Amino acids: CASSQFWMQGGQETQYF. This chain connects TRBV4-3 to TRBJ2-5; D uncertain. The CDR3 runs to 17 residues. Germline V gene lookup returns CDR1 LGHNA and CDR2 YSLEER. The ends were cut back, 2 bases at V and 1 base at J, with 17 bases in the middle.

The chain recombines TRBV7-2 with TRBJ2-5, with 9 bases that match TRBD2. Germline V gives CDR1 SGHTA, CDR2 FQGNSA. The CDR3 runs to 16 residues. V gave up 0 bases and J gave up 11 bases; unmatched junction bases: 13. The CDR3 nucleotides read TGTGCCAGCAGCTTAGCTCGTAGCGGGAGTACCAATGAGCAGTACTTC. Its protein product is CASSLARSGSTNEQYF.

This clonotype was seen only a few times. The rearrangement joins TRBV20-1 to TRBJ2-3, with D maybe TRBD1 (6 bases). This CDR3 is built from 14 residues. Trimming removed 7 bases from V and 3 bases from J, with 17 bases in between. The germline V gene has CDR1 DFQATT and CDR2 SNEGSKA (reference sequence). CDR3 bases: TGCAGTGTTGGGGGACAAATGGGGACAGATACGCAGTATTTT. Translated, it gives CSVGGQMGTDTQYF.

This chain uses TRBV20-1 with TRBJ2-5; possible D gene TRBD1, 5 bases. CDR1 and CDR2 (germline): DFQATT, SNEGSKA (reference sequence). V dropped 2 bases and J dropped 11 bases, with 18 bases sitting between them. The CDR3 consists of 13 residues. The CDR3 sequence is CSARKGQPYGQYF. The CDR3 coding sequence is TGCAGTGCTAGAAAAGGACAACCCTACGGGCAGTACTTC.

The chain uses TRBV12-3 or TRBV12-4 and TRBJ2-6; D unclear. V was shortened by 6 bases and J by 2 bases, with 8 bases between the two germline ends. This CDR3 comprises 14 residues. CDR3 protein: CASRLDAGANVLTF. In DNA form, the CDR3 reads TGTGCCAGCAGACTGGACGCTGGGGCCAACGTCCTGACTTTC.

The chain carries TRBV9 and TRBJ1-1; tentative D call: TRBD1 (5 bases). From germline, CDR1 is SGDLS and CDR2 YYNGEE. The CDR3 is 14 amino acids. Deletions cut 1 base from V and 5 bases from J, with 12 bases between. The CDR3 nucleotides read TGTGCCAGCAGCGTACAGGGAGAGGGTACTGAAGCTTTCTTT. This encodes CASSVQGEGTEAFF.

The chain is built from TRBV7-2 and TRBJ2-1, with 8 bases lining up with TRBD2. The CDR3 is 15 residues long. From germline, CDR1 is SGHTA and CDR2 FQGNSA. The V gene end was trimmed by 3 bases and the J gene end by 7 bases; junction bases not matched to a gene: 8. The chain's CDR3 is CASSLTGGPGNEQFF. The CDR3 bases are TGTGCCAGCAGCTTGACGGGAGGGCCAGGGAATGAGCAGTTCTTC. Full variable domain (remainder filled in from reference TRBV7-2 and TRBJ2-1): GAGVSQSPSNKVTEKGKDVELRCDPISGHTALYWYRQSLGQGLEFLIYFQGNSAPDKSGLPSDRFSAERTGGSVSTLTIQRTQQEDSAVYLCASSLTGGPGNEQFFGPGTRLTVL.

The V call is TRBV20-1, the J call TRBJ2-5; the match to TRBD1 covers 8 bases. The DNA end is a closer match to TRBJ2-1, so the J assignment may be wrong. There are 14 residues in the CDR3. The germline gives CDR1 DFQATT, CDR2 SNEGSKA (reference sequence). The CDR3 nucleotides read TGCAGTGCGAATCCAAGGACAGGGAAGGATGAGCAGTTCTTC. Translating gives CSANPRTGKDEQFF.

The CDR3 spells CASSYIGSTYNEQFF. In DNA form, the CDR3 reads TGTGCCAGCAGTTATATCGGGAGCACCTACAATGAGCAGTTCTTC. The chain joins TRBV6-5 to TRBJ2-1, with a weak D call TRBD2 (6 bases). The germline V and J ends were trimmed by 3 bases and 2 bases, with 11 bases remaining between them. This CDR3 has 15 amino acids. Germline loops: CDR1 MNHEY, CDR2 SVGAGI.

V and J are TRBV24-1 and TRBJ2-3; D not resolved. Germline CDR1 and CDR2: KGHDR and SFDVKD. Trimming took 7 bases from V and 3 from J, leaving 16 bases between them. The length of the CDR3 is 15 residues. The CDR3 region has the DNA TGTGCCACCAGCTCGTCCTCCAGGAGAACAGATACGCAGTATTTT. Translated, it gives CATSSSSRRTDTQYF.

This clonotype has only a few counts. J is TRBJ2-1 and V is TRBV7-8; maybe TRBD2 (6 bases). The CDR3 has 14 amino acids. Per the germline V gene, CDR1 is SGHVS and CDR2 is FQNEAQ. V was shortened by 6 bases and J by 6 bases, with 15 bases between the two germline ends. The CDR3 sequence: CASRTGGGGNEQFF. For the CDR3, the DNA is TGTGCCAGCAGAACCGGGGGAGGTGGCAATGAGCAGTTCTTC.

The J gene is TRBJ2-6, the V gene TRBV20-1, with D possibly TRBD1 on 6 matching bases. With 3 bases removed from V and 0 bases from J, the gap between germline ends came to 12 bases. The CDR3 loop spans 16 amino acids. Germline V gene lookup returns CDR1 DFQATT and CDR2 SNEGSKA (reference sequence). The CDR3 DNA reads as TGCAGTGCTAGCCAGGACAGTGGCTCTGGGGCCAACGTCCTGACTTTC. It specifies CSASQDSGSGANVLTF.

There are a few counts of this clonotype. V gene TRBV5-6 combines with J gene TRBJ2-5; D ambiguous. TRBJ2-1 explains the end of the DNA better; the J call may be wrong. This CDR3 has 13 amino acids. Germline assignment: CDR1 SGHDT and CDR2 YYEEEE. The DNA for the CDR3 is TGTGCCAGCAGCTTAGAAGCTAACCATGAGCAGTTCTTC. Translated: CASSLEANHEQFF.

This chain links TRBV5-1 with TRBJ2-7; D uncertain. Germline-derived CDR1 and CDR2 are SGHRS and YFSETQ. The CDR3 sequence is 13 residues long. Trimming cost V 3 bases and J 0 bases, with 7 bases left between them. This CDR3 is CASSSKASYEQYF. The CDR3 region has the DNA TGCGCCAGCAGCTCCAAGGCCTCCTACGAGCAGTACTTC.

CDR3 sequence reads: CASSLGSHKGTEAFF. Written as DNA, the CDR3 is TGTGCCAGCAGCTTAGGGAGCCACAAGGGGACTGAAGCTTTCTTT. This chain joins TRBV7-2 and TRBJ1-1, with D possibly being TRBD1 (5 bases). Germline V CDR1 and CDR2: SGHTA, FQGNSA. CDR3 length: 15 residues. V was shortened by 1 base and J by 5 bases, with 14 bases between the two germline ends.

V gene TRBV7-9 combines with J gene TRBJ2-3; 11 bases match TRBD1. From germline, CDR1 is SEHNR and CDR2 FQNEAQ (reference sequence). CDR3 length equals 16 residues. The junction had 7 bases not matched to a gene; V was cut back by 5 bases and J by 3 bases. The CDR3 DNA reads as TGTGCCAGCAGCCAAATGGGGACAGGGGGTACAGATACGCAGTATTTT. As protein: CASSQMGTGGTDTQYF.

This sequence joins TRBV7-9 and TRBJ2-1, with TRBD1 identical over 7 bases. V gave up 5 bases and J gave up 0 bases; unmatched junction bases: 4. This CDR3 spans 15 amino acids. Per the germline V gene, CDR1 is SEHNR and CDR2 is FQNEAQ (reference sequence). The CDR3, as DNA: TGTGCCAGCAGCCGAAGACAGGGCTCCTACAATGAGCAGTTCTTC. As protein: CASSRRQGSYNEQFF.

There are a few counts of this clonotype. This rearrangement joins TRBV7-9 to TRBJ1-2; D call uncertain. CDR3 length: 14 amino acids. Germline V gene lookup returns CDR1 SEHNR and CDR2 FQNEAQ (reference sequence). Trimming left V 1 base short and J 5 bases short, with 11 bases between. This CDR3 is CASSLGLLGYGYTF. The CDR3 DNA is TGTGCCAGCAGCTTAGGATTGTTGGGTTATGGCTACACCTTC. Drawing the rest from reference TRBV7-9 and TRBJ1-2, the complete variable domain is DTGVSQNPRHKITKRGQNVTFRCDPISEHNRLYWYRQTLGQGPEFLTYFQNEAQLEKSRLLSDRFSAERPKGSFSTLEIQRTEQGDSAMYLCASSLGLLGYGYTFGSGTRLTVV.

This clonotype has only a few counts. This chain joins TRBV14 and TRBJ2-5; 7 positions match TRBD1. Germline V lookup: CDR1 SGHDN, CDR2 FVKESK. The CDR3 is 15 residues long. The ends lost 5 bases at V and 1 base at J; junction bases unmatched: 7. The CDR3 sequence is CASSSRRGPQETQYF. The CDR3 coding sequence is TGTGCCAGCAGCTCCCGTAGGGGGCCCCAAGAGACCCAGTACTTC.

This clonotype has ten or more counts. V gene TRBV5-1 combines with J gene TRBJ2-5; a possible D gene is TRBD1 (6 bases). With 4 bases removed from V and 5 bases from J, the gap between germline ends came to 15 bases. CDR1 is SGHRS and CDR2 is YFSETQ in the germline V gene. This CDR3 region has 14 residues. DNA of the CDR3: TGCGCCAGCAGCGAAGGACAGTTTGGGGAGACCCAGTACTTC. Protein: CASSEGQFGETQYF.